This passage covers 3 T cell receptor beta chains from one sample sequenced in a study of tumor-infiltrating lymphocytes in primary liver carcinoma (dated by TCRdb to about 2017). Sequencer: Illumina HiSeq 2500. Starting from approximately 0.5 ug total RNA, TCRbeta-specific cDNA was produced by reverse transcription with a constant-region primer and ProtoScript II reverse transcriptase. The TCRbeta libraries were prepared through three rounds of nested multiplex PCR following a slightly modified ARM-PCR procedure. The first two PCR rounds used multiplex TRBV1-TRBV30 forward primers with a Cbeta reverse primer, each for about 9 cycles. TCRdb redid the processing of the public reads, applying fastp at Q25 and MiXCR, and retained in-frame beta chains. Each CDR3 protein appears once, grouped with its most common genes and DNA. The sample data list some 20,000 distinct CDR3 sequences, and 60% to 80% of these were observed just once. The ten largest clones add up to 40% of the sample.

Without any cell sorting, total RNA and DNA were extracted together from around 20-30 mg of bulk tissue using the AllPrep DNA/RNA mini kit. Sample: liver tumor tissue from sampling region 4. Explained via the paper, the cell subset or site label denotes: tumor region T4, right-lateral pole. These receptors all come from a woman aged 30 to 39 with primary liver carcinoma and hepatitis B virus infection.

For this clonotype: At one of its ends the junction is not consistent with the germline gene, which may arise from a read error. The rearrangement joins TRBV2 to TRBJ1-1; D is ambiguous. From germline, CDR1 is SNHLY and CDR2 FYNNEI. This CDR3 is built from 15 residues. The CDR3 protein is CGSSDQRVSNTEAFF. The DNA of the CDR3 is TGTGGCAGCAGTGACCAAAGGGTATCGAACACTGAAGCTTTCTTT.

In this sample, this clonotype turned up once. An end of the junction does not agree with germline; a read error may underlie this. The CDR3 nucleotides are TGTGCCAGCACCGAGGGGTGGGCCAGCACAGATACTCAGTATTTT. Translating it yields CASTEGWASTDTQYF. The V and J genes are TRBV7-2 and TRBJ2-3; D possibly uses TRBD1 or TRBD2 (5 bases each). The CDR3 has 15 residues. Looked up from germline, CDR1 is SGHTA and CDR2 is FQGNSA. The entire variable domain, with the rest obtained from reference TRBV7-2 and TRBJ2-3, is as follows: GAGVSQSPSNKVTEKGKDVELRCDPISGHTALYWYRQSLGQGLEFLIYFQGNSAPDKSGLPSDRFSAERTGGSVSTLTIQRTQQEDSAVYLCASTEGWASTDTQYFGPGTRLTVL.

The chain couples TRBV6-5 to TRBJ2-3; D gene unclear. The V gene's germline CDR1 is MNHEY and CDR2 SVGAGI. V shed 2 bases and J shed 5 bases, with 14 bases lying between them. CDR3 length: 15 residues. The CDR3 DNA sequence: TGTGCCAGCAGTTACCCTTACTGCGGCATAGATACGCAGTATTTT. This gives the protein CASSYPYCGIDTQYF.